These 27 T cell receptor beta chains were sequenced from one sample in a study of blood T cell repertoires in COVID-19. Here immunoSEQ multiplex PCR was the method, and the copy in TCRdb shows in-frame clones only, minus some. Seen here are fewer than 600,000 clones, 89% observed once, and the top ten hold roughly 1%. Sequencing used peripheral blood. The receptors here all came from a man between 18 and 35 years old with COVID-19, enrolled during active disease.

This chain uses TRBV12-3 or TRBV12-4 with TRBJ2-1; TRBD1 agrees at 7 bases. With 4 bases clipped from V and 3 bases from J, the junction kept 0 bases outside the gene matches. There are 13 residues in the CDR3. The CDR3 DNA is TGTGCCAGCAGTTGGGACAGCTACAATGAGCAGTTCTTC. It codes for CASSWDSYNEQFF.

The chain recombines TRBV30 with TRBJ1-5, with TRBD1 matching over 8 bases. The junction had 4 bases not matched to a gene; V was cut back by 3 bases and J by 6 bases. CDR1 is GTSNPN, CDR2 SVGIG, per germline (reference sequence). The CDR3 has 13 amino acids. This CDR3 reads CAWSGQGLQPQHF. CDR3 nucleotides: TGTGCCTGGAGCGGACAGGGTCTTCAGCCCCAGCATTTT. Filled out from reference TRBV30 and TRBJ1-5, the complete variable domain reads SQTIHQWPATLVQPVGSPLSLECTVEGTSNPNLYWYRQAAGRGLQLLFYSVGIGQISSEVPQNLSASRPQDRQFILSSKKLLLSDSGFYLCAWSGQGLQPQHFGDGTRLSIL.

The V call is TRBV2, the J call TRBJ1-2, with 7 bases fitting TRBD1. The CDR3 spans 14 residues. Trimming removed 2 bases from V and 5 bases from J; junction bases left unmatched: 5. CDR1 and CDR2 (germline): SNHLY, FYNNEI. The CDR3 sequence is CASSELQGGYGYTF. The CDR3 nucleotides are TGTGCCAGCAGTGAACTCCAGGGGGGATATGGCTACACCTTC. Filled out from reference TRBV2 and TRBJ1-2, the complete variable domain reads EPEVTQTPSHQVTQMGQEVILRCVPISNHLYFYWYRQILGQKVEFLVSFYNNEISEKSEIFDDQFSVERPDGSNFTLKIRSTKLEDSAMYFCASSELQGGYGYTFGSGTRLTVV.

This chain connects TRBV6-2 or TRBV6-3 to TRBJ1-2; maybe TRBD1 (6 bases). The CDR3 runs 14 residues. The V end lost 2 bases, the J end lost 3 bases, and 10 bases lay between the germline ends. CDR1 and CDR2 (germline): MNHEY, SVGEGT. The CDR3 loop reads CASSYGGSDYGYTF. The CDR3 nucleotides are TGTGCCAGCAGTTACGGGGGCTCGGACTATGGCTACACCTTC.

This rearrangement joins TRBV6-6 to TRBJ1-3; a possible D gene is TRBD1 (5 bases). This CDR3 contains 15 residues. CDR1 and CDR2 (germline): MNHNY, SVGAGI (reference sequence). V shed 5 bases and J shed 0 bases, with 11 bases lying between them. The CDR3 sequence is CASSRDSSSGNTIYF. The CDR3 nucleotides are TGTGCCAGCAGTAGGGACTCATCCTCTGGAAACACCATATATTTT.

The rearrangement uses TRBV5-4 and TRBJ1-1, with TRBD1 matching over 7 bases. This CDR3 comprises 15 residues. With V trimmed by 3 bases and J by 1 base, 6 bases remained unmatched. Germline V CDR1 and CDR2: SGHNT, YYREEE (reference sequence). The DNA of the CDR3 is TGTGCCAGCAGCTCTCCCGCAGGGGGGAACACTGAAGCTTTCTTT. Translation gives CASSSPAGGNTEAFF.

V usage is TRBV25-1 and J usage is TRBJ2-2; TRBD2 matches 12 bases. The CDR3 spans 16 residues. CDR1 is MGHDK and CDR2 is SYGVNS in the germline V gene. The CDR3 sequence: CATGLAGFANTGELFF. Here the CDR3 DNA reads TGTGCTACAGGACTAGCGGGGTTTGCGAACACCGGGGAGCTGTTTTTT. Looking up the rest from reference TRBV25-1 and TRBJ2-2 gives the full variable domain: EADIYQTPRYLVIGTGKKITLECSQTMGHDKMYWYQQDPGMELHLIHYSYGVNSTEKGDLSSESTVSRIRTEHFPLTLESARPSHTSQYLCATGLAGFANTGELFFGEGSRLTVL.

This sequence joins TRBV6-5 and TRBJ2-2; the match to TRBD1 covers 9 bases. CDR1 and CDR2 from the germline V gene are MNHEY and SVGAGI. CDR3 length equals 15 residues. Trimming took 6 bases from V and 3 from J; bases not matched to a gene: 5. CDR3: CASRKDRGHTGELFF. For the CDR3, the DNA is TGTGCCAGCAGAAAGGACAGGGGCCACACCGGGGAGCTGTTTTTT.

The genes are TRBV5-4 and TRBJ2-1, with TRBD2 identical over 10 bases. Trimming cost V 5 bases and J 8 bases; bases outside gene matches: 7. Germline V gives CDR1 SGHNT, CDR2 YYREEE (reference sequence). This CDR3 spans 14 amino acids. CDR3 sequence: CASSLAGGLDEQFF. The CDR3 DNA reads TGTGCCAGCAGTTTAGCGGGAGGTCTTGATGAGCAGTTCTTC.

J is TRBJ1-5 and V is TRBV2, with 8 bases matching TRBD1. This CDR3 contains 16 residues. Germline CDR1 is SNHLY and CDR2 is FYNNEI. Trimming removed 5 bases from V and 3 bases from J; junction bases left unmatched: 9. CDR3 sequence (DNA): TGTGCCAGCAGTCTATCTACAGGGGGGTCCAATCAGCCCCAGCATTTT. It translates to CASSLSTGGSNQPQHF.

This sequence joins TRBV6-4 and TRBJ1-1, with 9 bases matching TRBD1. The CDR3 runs 15 residues. Germline V gene data show CDR1 as MRHNA and CDR2 as SNTAGT. V gave up 2 bases and J gave up 4 bases; unmatched junction bases: 5. CDR3 coding DNA: TGTGCCAGCAGTGACCCGGACAGGGGAATCACTGAAGCTTTCTTT. This encodes CASSDPDRGITEAFF.

This chain joins TRBV27 and TRBJ2-7; no firm D call. Trimming pared 7 bases from V and 6 bases from J, leaving 13 bases between. The germline CDR1 and CDR2 sequences are MNHEY and SMNVEV (reference sequence). This CDR3 comprises 12 residues. The CDR3 reads CASNGLDAEQYF. CDR3 DNA sequence: TGTGCCAGCAACGGTTTAGATGCCGAGCAGTACTTC.

The chain carries TRBV6-5 and TRBJ1-2; no clear D. Germline V gene lookup returns CDR1 MNHEY and CDR2 SVGAGI. The V end lost 8 bases, the J end lost 4 bases, and 17 bases lay between the germline ends. The length of the CDR3 is 14 residues. The CDR3 nucleotides read TGTGCCAGCGCCTCGCCGGGGAGTCCCTATGGCTACACCTTC. It is translated as CASASPGSPYGYTF.

The gene calls are TRBV11-2 and TRBJ2-1; D is perhaps TRBD2 (6 bases). V lost 5 bases and J 0 bases, leaving 14 bases between the germline ends. Per the germline V gene, CDR1 is SGHAT and CDR2 is FQNNGV. The CDR3 is 16 residues long. CDR3 protein: CASSPDSGSSYNEQFF. CDR3 DNA sequence: TGTGCCAGCAGCCCAGATAGCGGTAGCTCCTACAATGAGCAGTTCTTC.

CDR3 in DNA: TGTGCCACCCTCCCCACAGGCAGTGATTATGGCTACACCTTC. Amino acids: CATLPTGSDYGYTF. The chain couples TRBV6-5 to TRBJ1-2; D is possibly TRBD1 (5 bases). The CDR3 covers 14 residues. Per germline, CDR1 MNHEY and CDR2 SVGAGI. With 10 bases removed from V and 5 bases from J, the gap between germline ends came to 20 bases.

V is TRBV6-5 and J is TRBJ2-7; D is perhaps TRBD2 (6 bases). V lost 2 bases and J lost 3, with 11 bases in between. The CDR3 is 14 amino acids. Germline V gives CDR1 MNHEY, CDR2 SVGAGI. CDR3 amino acids: CASSYDGSGYEQYF. The CDR3 nucleotides are TGTGCCAGCAGTTACGATGGTAGCGGCTACGAGCAGTACTTC.

The J gene is TRBJ1-6, the V gene TRBV21-1; TRBD1, the table's D call, lacks a check against the DNA. TRBV21-1 is flagged as a pseudogene. CDR3 size: 15 residues. CDR3 nucleotides: TGTGCCAGCACTCATTCAGGGTTGCATAATTCACCCCTCCACTTT. Its protein is CASTHSGLHNSPLHF.

This chain connects TRBV6-6 to TRBJ2-4; 12 positions match TRBD2. With V trimmed by 5 bases and J by 1 base, 15 bases remained unmatched. There are 20 residues in the CDR3. Germline assignment: CDR1 MNHNY and CDR2 SVGAGI (reference sequence). The CDR3 DNA follows: TGTGCCAGCAGTCCCTCGACTAGCGGGAGAGGAGGTGCTGCCAAAAACATTCAGTACTTC. Translation gives CASSPSTSGRGGAAKNIQYF.

V gene TRBV7-9 combines with J gene TRBJ1-6, with D unclear. Germline V CDR1 and CDR2: SEHNR, FQNEAQ (reference sequence). CDR3 length: 11 residues. With 5 bases removed from V and 7 bases from J, the gap between germline ends came to 3 bases. This chain's CDR3 is CASSQNSPLHF. The CDR3 coding sequence is TGTGCCAGCAGCCAAAATTCACCCCTCCACTTT.

The chain links TRBV7-6 to TRBJ1-3; 8 positions agree with TRBD1. CDR3 length: 17 amino acids. The germline V gene encodes CDR1 SGHVS and CDR2 FNYEAQ. V trimming: 1 base; J trimming: 4 bases; junction bases outside the gene matches: 9. CDR3 sequence: CASSLDGRGPFGNTIYF. DNA for the CDR3: TGTGCCAGCAGCTTAGACGGCAGGGGGCCTTTCGGAAACACCATATATTTT.

For the CDR3, the DNA is TGCGCCAGCAGTCATTCGGCACAGGACATCCTTTTAGAGACCCAGTACTTC. It yields the protein CASSHSAQDILLETQYF. The chain employs TRBV23-1 and TRBJ2-5, with a tentative D call TRBD1 (5 bases). TRBV23-1 is treated as an ORF (open reading frame) with a function not yet certain. The CDR3 covers 17 residues. V was cut by 3 bases and J by 4 bases, with 21 bases left in between.

V usage is TRBV5-4 and J usage is TRBJ1-2, with TRBD1 as a possible D gene (5 bases). V was pared by 5 bases and J by 0 bases, with 14 bases between. CDR3 length: 15 amino acids. Germline loops: CDR1 SGHNT, CDR2 YYREEE (reference sequence). The CDR3 protein is CASSRRGGTNYGYTF. CDR3 coding DNA: TGTGCCAGCAGTCGGAGGGGAGGAACTAACTATGGCTACACCTTC.

The gene calls are TRBV11-2 and TRBJ1-2; no firm D call. The ends were cut back, 5 bases at V and 4 bases at J, with 14 bases in the middle. The CDR3 length is 14 residues. In germline, CDR1 is SGHAT, CDR2 FQNNGV. The CDR3 DNA reads TGTGCCAGCAGCCTAAATTCCGGGATCTATGGCTACACCTTC. It translates to CASSLNSGIYGYTF. Variable domain in full (rest from reference TRBV11-2 and TRBJ1-2): EAGVAQSPRYKIIEKRQSVAFWCNPISGHATLYWYQQILGQGPKLLIQFQNNGVVDDSQLPKDRFSAERLKGVDSTLKIQPAKLEDSAVYLCASSLNSGIYGYTFGSGTRLTVV.

A remark on this clone: This specimen includes other DNA sequences encoding the same CDR3. The chain links TRBV18 to TRBJ2-7; TRBD1 aligns across 7 bases. CDR3 length: 14 amino acids. The V segment lost 2 bases and the J segment 3 bases; nucleotides outside the gene matches: 4. The V gene's germline CDR1 is KGHSH and CDR2 LQKENI. DNA for the CDR3: TGTGCCAGCTCACCAAGACAGGGTAGCTACGAGCAGTACTTC. Residues: CASSPRQGSYEQYF.

CDR3 amino acids: CASSGLAGGTDTQYF. In DNA, the CDR3 is TGCGCCAGCAGTGGACTAGCGGGGGGAACAGATACGCAGTATTTT. V is TRBV10-1 and J is TRBJ2-3; 13 nucleotides agree with TRBD2. This CDR3 spans 15 amino acids. V lost 4 bases to trimming and J lost 3 bases; unmatched junction nucleotides: 1. In germline, CDR1 is WNHNN, CDR2 SYGVQD (reference sequence).

The chain links TRBV20-1 to TRBJ2-7, with 14 nucleotides matching TRBD2. The CDR3 runs to 15 residues. Germline values: CDR1 DFQATT, CDR2 SNEGSKA (reference sequence). Trimming cost V 3 bases and J 8 bases; bases outside gene matches: 9. The CDR3 coding sequence is TGCAGTGCTAGTGTCTCCGGGACTAGCGGGAGAAAGCAGTACTTC. This encodes CSASVSGTSGRKQYF.

V usage is TRBV9 and J usage is TRBJ2-1, with TRBD2 matching 13 bases. This CDR3 is 15 amino acids long. V lost 3 bases to trimming and J lost 10 bases; unmatched junction nucleotides: 7. The germline V gene encodes CDR1 SGDLS and CDR2 YYNGEE. DNA of the CDR3: TGTGCCAGCAGCGAAGGACTAGCGGGAGTCGGCGAGCAGTTCTTC. Its translation: CASSEGLAGVGEQFF.